This T cell receptor (beta chain) came from a study of T cells after yellow fever vaccination. Across the study: Researchers used SMART-Seq v4 Ultra Low Input to prepare fractions that had low cell numbers.

Synthesis of TCR cDNA relied on 5'RACE template switching, which attached a universal primer site and UMIs. TCRdb redid the calling of the 5' RACE reads with MiXCR, one entry per CDR3 protein. Of about 170,000 distinct CDR3 sequences in the sample, around 10% were seen once. The CDR3 is 16 amino acids. Trimming took off 2 bases at V and 2 bases at J, with 14 bases between the two ends. This clonotype was seen more than once but under ten times. The rearrangement joins TRBV6-7 to TRBJ2-3, with D possibly being TRBD2 (5 bases). TRBV6-7 is marked as an open reading frame, function uncertain. The sequences come from CD8+ T cells sorted from PBMCs, collected 15 days after the yellow fever booster vaccination. The sequence came from a man aged 18-30 years who received the YFV17D yellow fever vaccine. The chain's CDR3 is CASSYRGRSVTDTQYF. The CDR3 region has the DNA TGTGCCAGCAGTTACCGAGGGAGAAGCGTCACAGATACGCAGTATTTT.